The clone carrying this T cell receptor (beta chain) was counted between two and nine times. This sample was taken from a study of blood T cell repertoires in COVID-19. In germline, CDR1 is SGHNT, CDR2 YYREEE (reference sequence). The CDR3 is 16 residues long. V shed 4 bases and J 2 bases; nucleotides not matched to a gene: 4. Which cohort a participant joined came from the clinical history participants gave. The assay was immunoSEQ multiplex PCR, and TCRdb's table has in-frame clones only and misses some. The sample yields about 160,000 clones, roughly 84% seen once. The receptor was isolated from a man in his sixties who had recovered from COVID-19. The chain combines TRBV5-4 with TRBJ2-5; 14 nucleotides agree with TRBD2. Specimen: PBMCs or T cells enriched from blood (not recorded which). The CDR3 sequence: CASSKGTSGGQETQYF. The CDR3, as DNA: TGTGCCAGCAGCAAAGGGACTAGCGGGGGACAAGAGACCCAGTACTTC.